One and the same sample provided the 21 T cell receptor beta chains below, sequenced in a study of spatial heterogeneity in lung cancer. Findings and caveats of the study: The number of expanded tumor alpha and beta chains correlated with mutation number.

The time point: sample taken at primary tumor resection. These receptors lack a known antigen. TCRdb itself ran the 5' RACE reads through MiXCR, one entry per CDR3 protein. The sample lists about 9,900 distinct CDR3 sequences; 5.5% to 7% were seen once. Material: lung tumor tissue, obtained at surgery. The receptors were gathered from a female donor with early-stage non-small cell lung cancer.

V and J are TRBV7-6 and TRBJ2-1; 8 bases line up with TRBD2. Germline CDR1 reads SGHVS; CDR2 reads FNYEAQ. With V trimmed by 4 bases and J by 4 bases, 9 bases remained unmatched. This CDR3 contains 16 residues. Written as DNA, the CDR3 is TGTGCCAGCAGCTCCGCCCGGGGGGGCGATTACAATGAGCAGTTCTTC. This codes for CASSSARGGDYNEQFF.

This clonotype was seen at least ten times. A junction boundary mismatches the germline segment, possibly from a read error. The chain uses TRBV7-2 and TRBJ2-2; 9 bases line up with TRBD1. The germline CDR1 and CDR2 sequences are SGHTA and FQGNSA. This CDR3 contains 15 residues. CDR3 in DNA: TGTGCCAGCGGCTTTTGGGACAGGGTCACCGGGGAGCTGTTTTTT. It encodes CASGFWDRVTGELFF.

This clonotype was observed many times. The chain recombines TRBV7-2 with TRBJ2-5; 8 nucleotides agree with TRBD1. This CDR3 comprises 14 residues. Trimming removed 4 bases from V and 4 bases from J; junction bases left unmatched: 5. CDR1 and CDR2 (germline): SGHTA, FQGNSA. The DNA of the CDR3 is TGTGCCAGCAGCTCGGACAGGGATGGAGAGACCCAGTACTTC. This codes for CASSSDRDGETQYF.

The chain employs TRBV5-1 and TRBJ2-5; no firm D call. Germline lookup yields CDR1 SGHRS and CDR2 YFSETQ. Trimming pared 4 bases from V and 5 bases from J, leaving 12 bases between. The CDR3 runs 13 residues. CDR3 DNA sequence: TGCGCCAGCAGCCCCGGTGGGATGGAGACCCAGTACTTC. Translating it yields CASSPGGMETQYF.

This clonotype was detected a few times. V gene TRBV7-2 combines with J gene TRBJ1-4, with a weak D call TRBD1 (5 bases). The germline CDR1 and CDR2 sequences are SGHTA and FQGNSA. The CDR3 runs to 15 residues. V was trimmed by 5 bases and J by 5 bases, leaving 15 bases between them. This CDR3 is CASSLHGDLNEKLFF. The CDR3 DNA reads TGTGCCAGCAGCCTACACGGGGACCTAAATGAAAAACTGTTTTTT. Together with reference TRBV7-2 and TRBJ1-4, the CDR3 gives the full variable domain: GAGVSQSPSNKVTEKGKDVELRCDPISGHTALYWYRQSLGQGLEFLIYFQGNSAPDKSGLPSDRFSAERTGGSVSTLTIQRTQQEDSAVYLCASSLHGDLNEKLFFGSGTQLSVL.

This clonotype was seen repeatedly, ten times or more. The V and J genes are TRBV7-2 and TRBJ2-1; 7 nucleotides align to TRBD2. CDR1 and CDR2 (germline): SGHTA, FQGNSA. CDR3 length: 14 residues. V was clipped by 6 bases and J by 5 bases; unmatched bases: 7. The CDR3 reads CASSRGGSDNEQFF. The CDR3 DNA reads as TGTGCCAGCAGTCGCGGGGGTTCTGACAATGAGCAGTTCTTC.

This clonotype came up many times. The rearrangement joins TRBV4-1 to TRBJ2-3; 14 bases are shared with TRBD2. J was trimmed by 6 bases and V by 0 bases; bases with no gene match: 5. This CDR3 has 17 amino acids. Germline V lookup: CDR1 MGHRA, CDR2 YSYEKL. The CDR3 here is CASSQDLGTSGSDTQYF. The DNA for the CDR3 is TGCGCCAGCAGCCAAGATCTGGGGACTAGCGGGAGTGATACGCAGTATTTT.

This clonotype was seen ten or more times. Germline and junction disagree at one end, which may indicate a read error. The genes are TRBV20-1 and TRBJ2-3, with 10 positions matching TRBD1. Germline values: CDR1 DFQATT, CDR2 SNEGSKA (reference sequence). This CDR3 has 17 residues. The CDR3 is CSARGFPGQGSTDTQYF. CDR3 sequence (DNA): TGTAGTGCTAGGGGCTTCCCGGGACAGGGGAGCACAGATACGCAGTATTTT.

Many counts were recorded for this clonotype. The gene calls are TRBV4-2 and TRBJ2-3, with 8 bases matching TRBD1. Unmatched junction bases numbered 13, after V lost 0 bases and J lost 8 bases. The CDR3 sequence is 17 residues long. Germline V lookup: CDR1 LGHNA, CDR2 YNFKEQ. CDR3 bases: TGTGCCAGCAGCCAAGATCCCGCAGGGGGCCACGGCGCTACGCAGTATTTT. Residues: CASSQDPAGGHGATQYF.

The chain uses TRBV3-1 and TRBJ2-1; D possibly corresponds to TRBD2 (5 bases). Trimming took off 0 bases at V and 10 bases at J, with 19 bases between the two ends. CDR3 length: 16 amino acids. Looked up from germline, CDR1 is LGHDT and CDR2 is YNNKEL (reference sequence). The CDR3 region is CASSQDPGNLGNEQFF. The CDR3 DNA follows: TGTGCCAGCAGCCAAGACCCCGGGAACCTCGGAAACGAGCAGTTCTTC.

This clonotype was recorded a few times. The CDR3 is CASSSRAQEAYGYTF. As DNA, the CDR3 is TGTGCCAGCAGCTCACGAGCTCAGGAGGCTTATGGCTACACCTTC. The chain has TRBV7-9 and TRBJ1-2; D gene uncertain. V was clipped by 4 bases and J by 5 bases, with 17 bases between them. CDR3 length: 15 residues. CDR1 and CDR2 from the germline V gene are SEHNR and FQNEAQ (reference sequence).

This clonotype was recorded many times. The rearrangement uses TRBV6-2 or TRBV6-3 and TRBJ2-3; D not resolved. In germline, CDR1 is MNHEY, CDR2 SVGEGT. The CDR3 extends over 12 amino acids. The V end lost 6 bases, the J end lost 6 bases, and 10 bases lay between the germline ends. CDR3 coding DNA: TGTGCCAGCAGCTTTACAGCGGATACGCAGTATTTT. It specifies CASSFTADTQYF.

Many counts were recorded for this clonotype. The J gene is TRBJ2-3, the V gene TRBV12-5; D unclear. This CDR3 is built from 15 residues. Germline V gene data show CDR1 as LGHNT and CDR2 as FRNRAP. With 1 base removed from V and 2 bases from J, the gap between germline ends came to 10 bases. CDR3 nucleotides: TGTGCTAGTGGTTTGGGAGCGTCCCCCACAGATACGCAGTATTTT. It is translated as CASGLGASPTDTQYF.

The chain uses TRBV28 and TRBJ1-3, with D hard to call. Deletions cut 11 bases from V and 8 bases from J, with 4 bases between. The CDR3 runs 8 residues. The germline V gene encodes CDR1 MDHEN and CDR2 SYDVKM. The CDR3 loop is CAPDTIYF. The CDR3 nucleotides are TGTGCCCCAGACACCATATATTTT.

This clonotype was found many times. The CDR3 region has the DNA TGTGCCAGCGACAGGGACAGCCAGACCAATCAGCCCCAGCATTTT. Amino acid sequence: CASDRDSQTNQPQHF. The gene calls are TRBV2 and TRBJ1-5; 7 nucleotides agree with TRBD1. V lost 8 bases, J lost 3 bases, and 10 bases stayed unmatched. In germline, CDR1 is SNHLY, CDR2 FYNNEI. The CDR3 spans 15 residues.

In this sample, this clonotype turned up many times. This rearrangement joins TRBV4-2 to TRBJ1-6; D gene unclear. V lost 5 bases, J lost 9 bases, and 17 bases lay in between. Per the germline V gene, CDR1 is LGHNA and CDR2 is YNFKEQ. This CDR3 region has 15 residues. The CDR3, as DNA: TGTGCCAGCAGCTCCCCCGGGTTTGTGGCTTCACCCCTCCACTTT. Translated: CASSSPGFVASPLHF.

There are many counts of this clonotype. This chain joins TRBV5-4 and TRBJ2-5; D is possibly TRBD1 (6 bases). V dropped 1 base and J dropped 4 bases, with 14 bases sitting between them. The CDR3 length is 15 residues. Germline loops: CDR1 SGHNT, CDR2 YYREEE (reference sequence). The DNA of the CDR3 is TGTGCCAGCAGCTTGTTCCAGGGGATGGGAGAGACCCAGTACTTC. Protein sequence: CASSLFQGMGETQYF. Filled out from reference TRBV5-4 and TRBJ2-5, the complete variable domain reads ETGVTQSPTHLIKTRGQQVTLRCSSQSGHNTVSWYQQALGQGPQFIFQYYREEENGRGNFPPRFSGLQFPNYSSELNVNALELDDSALYLCASSLFQGMGETQYFGPGTRLLVL.

This clonotype was seen many times. J is TRBJ1-2 and V is TRBV28, with 8 bases identical to TRBD1. The germline V gene encodes CDR1 MDHEN and CDR2 SYDVKM. J gave up 6 bases and V 6 bases, and 9 bases lay outside the gene matches. CDR3 length equals 14 residues. The CDR3 sequence: CASRTGNRGNGYTF. The CDR3 DNA reads as TGTGCCAGCAGGACAGGGAACAGGGGGAATGGCTACACCTTC.

This clonotype was seen many times. The V and J genes are TRBV28 and TRBJ1-1, with no clear D. Germline V gene sequence: CDR1 MDHEN, CDR2 SYDVKM. The ends were cut back, 5 bases at V and 9 bases at J, with 13 bases in the middle. The CDR3 spans 12 residues. CDR3 sequence reads: CASSVEELKAFF. The CDR3 DNA reads as TGTGCCAGCAGTGTTGAGGAGTTGAAAGCTTTCTTT.

This clonotype occurred many times. This chain links TRBV3-1 with TRBJ1-1; D gene uncertain. The CDR3 length is 13 residues. Trimming took off 0 bases at V and 4 bases at J, with 6 bases between the two ends. The V gene's germline CDR1 is LGHDT and CDR2 YNNKEL (reference sequence). CDR3 region: CASSQDIRTEAFF. The CDR3 nucleotides read TGTGCCAGCAGCCAAGATATACGCACTGAAGCTTTCTTT. Using reference TRBV3-1 and TRBJ1-1 for the parts outside the CDR3, the full variable domain is DTAVSQTPKYLVTQMGNDKSIKCEQNLGHDTMYWYKQDSKKFLKIMFSYNNKELIINETVPNRFSPKSPDKAHLNLHINSLELGDSAVYFCASSQDIRTEAFFGQGTRLTVV.

This clonotype was observed many times. The rearrangement joins TRBV6-2 or TRBV6-3 to TRBJ2-1; 7 bases align to TRBD2. V was clipped by 6 bases and J by 9 bases; unmatched bases: 14. Germline loops: CDR1 MNHEY, CDR2 SVGEGT. The CDR3 is made up of 15 amino acids. Here the CDR3 reads CASRTTGTIGREQFF. The CDR3 coding sequence is TGTGCCAGCAGAACGACCGGGACTATCGGCCGTGAGCAGTTCTTC.